This is a list of T cell receptor beta chains from one sample in a study of blood T cell repertoires in COVID-19. Produced via immunoSEQ multiplex PCR; TCRdb's table is partial and in-frame only. Of about 26,000 clones in the sample, about 87% were seen once. Source material: peripheral blood. The receptors derive from a human donor in a cohort sampled during active COVID-19. Both conserved end residues are part of each CDR3. The D gene is left open where the match is weak. The size field is filled for only some rows; it gives once, few, many or a size class.

>TRBJ2-3|-|TRBV3-1/TRBV3-2|TRBD2
TGTGCCAGCAGCCAAGGACTAGCGGGGGGCGATACGCAGTATTTT
CASSQGLAGGDTQYF
>TRBJ1-1|once|TRBV20-1|-
TGCAGGGCACAGGGCTTGCCTGAAGCTTTCTTT
CRAQGLPEAFF
>TRBJ2-2|-|TRBV7-9|TRBD2
TGTGCCAGCAGCTTAGCAACTAGCGGGGGGAACACCGGGGAGCTGTTTTTT
CASSLATSGGNTGELFF
>TRBJ1-1|-|TRBV28|-
TGTGCCAGCAGTTTCGGCAGGTCAATGAACACTGAAGCTTTCTTT
CASSFGRSMNTEAFF
>TRBJ2-1|-|TRBV6-5|TRBD2
TGTGCCAGCAGTTACGGGCTAGCGGACAATGAGCAGTTCTTC
CASSYGLADNEQFF
>TRBJ2-4|-|TRBV3-1/TRBV3-2|-
TGTGCCAGCAGCCTTACGGGACTAGCCAAAAACATTCAGTACTTC
CASSLTGLAKNIQYF
>TRBJ2-1|-|TRBV11-2|-
TGTGCCAGCAGCGCCGACTTGAATGAGCAGTTCTTC
CASSADLNEQFF
>TRBJ2-5|-|TRBV21-1|-
TGTGCCAGCAAGGGACTAGCGGGAGGGAAACACCAAGAGACCCAGTACTTC
CASKGLAGGKHQETQYF
>TRBJ2-2|-|TRBV6-5|-
TGTGCGGGGAGAAGGCAAGGAACCGGGGAGCTGTTTTTT
CAGRRQGTGELFF
>TRBJ1-4|-|TRBV4-1|TRBD1
TGCGCCAGCAGCCTGGGACAGTATGAAAAACTGTTTTTT
CASSLGQYEKLFF
>TRBJ2-7|once|TRBV2|-
TGTGCCAGCGGTAAGGTCGAGGGTCACGAGCAGTACTTC
CASGKVEGHEQYF
>TRBJ2-2|-|TRBV3-1/TRBV3-2|-
TGTGCCAGCAGCCAAGGGTTCAGCACCGGGGAGCTGTTTTTT
CASSQGFSTGELFF
>TRBJ2-5|-|TRBV27|TRBD2
TGTGCCAGCAGTCACCTAGCGGGCGGCCCTCAAGAGACCCAGTACTTC
CASSHLAGGPQETQYF
>TRBJ2-1|-|TRBV4-2|TRBD1
TGTGCCAGCAGCCCACCGGGACAGAGCTACAATGAGCAGTTCTTC
CASSPPGQSYNEQFF
>TRBJ1-3|-|TRBV1|-
TGCACCAGTACCGGGACAGAGGGAAACACCATATATTTT
CTSTGTEGNTIYF
>TRBJ2-2|-|TRBV27|TRBD2
TGTGCCAGCACCCACGCTACCCGGCTAGCGGGAGGGTCGAGCGGGGAGCTGTTTTTT
CASTHATRLAGGSSGELFF
>TRBJ2-3|-|TRBV5-4|TRBD1
TGTGCCAGCAGCTCTGGACAGGGCTCGCGGGATACGCAGTATTTT
CASSSGQGSRDTQYF
>TRBJ2-3|-|TRBV5-1|TRBD2
TGCGCCAGCAGCTTGACTAGCGGGAGGACCTCATTCTCCACAGATACGCAGTATTTT
CASSLTSGRTSFSTDTQYF
>TRBJ2-7|-|TRBV19|-
TGTGCCAGTAGTAGGGCCTGGGGCCCTCTCGAGCAGTACTTC
CASSRAWGPLEQYF
>TRBJ2-3|-|TRBV19|TRBD1
TGTGCCAGTAGTATTGGACAGGGGGGCCCAGATACGCAGTATTTT
CASSIGQGGPDTQYF
>TRBJ1-5|-|TRBV6-5|-
TGTGCCAGCAGTCCTCAGTATAGCAATCAGCCCCAGCATTTT
CASSPQYSNQPQHF
>TRBJ2-3|-|TRBV12-3/TRBV12-4|-
TGTGCCAGCAGGGTGGACACCACAGATACGCAGTATTTT
CASRVDTTDTQYF
>TRBJ2-1|-|TRBV7-9|-
TGTGCCAGCATCGCCCACGAGGGTTACAATGAGCAGTTCTTC
CASIAHEGYNEQFF
>TRBJ1-3|-|TRBV6-5|-
TGTGCCAGCAGCCCCAGGCGCTCTGGAAACACCATATATTTT
CASSPRRSGNTIYF
>TRBJ1-3|few|TRBV24-1|TRBD1
TGTGCCACCAGTGATTCGACAGGGGGACCCTCTGGAAACACCATATATTTT
CATSDSTGGPSGNTIYF
>TRBJ2-1|-|TRBV6-1|-
TGTGCCAGCAGTGACCTCGGCAATGAGCAGTTCTTC
CASSDLGNEQFF
>TRBJ2-1|once|TRBV10-1|-
TGCGCCAGCAGATTGCGGGAACCCTCCAACAATGAGCAGTTCTTC
CASRLREPSNNEQFF
>TRBJ1-3|-|TRBV7-6|TRBD1
TGTGCCAGCAGCTTAGGAACAGGGGGTGGAAACACCATATATTTT
CASSLGTGGGNTIYF
>TRBJ2-5|-|TRBV7-8|-
TGTGCCAGCAGCCCCTGGGACACTGACCAAGAGACCCAGTACTTC
CASSPWDTDQETQYF
>TRBJ1-2|-|TRBV28|TRBD1
TGTGCCAGCAGCCCGACAGGGAACTATGGCTACACCTTC
CASSPTGNYGYTF
>TRBJ1-1|-|TRBV6-2/TRBV6-3|TRBD1
TGTGCCAGCAGTTACGGCCAGGGGGCCACTGAAGCTTTCTTT
CASSYGQGATEAFF
>TRBJ1-2|-|TRBV20-1|-
TGCAGTGCTAGGTACTTGAACGGCTACACCTTC
CSARYLNGYTF